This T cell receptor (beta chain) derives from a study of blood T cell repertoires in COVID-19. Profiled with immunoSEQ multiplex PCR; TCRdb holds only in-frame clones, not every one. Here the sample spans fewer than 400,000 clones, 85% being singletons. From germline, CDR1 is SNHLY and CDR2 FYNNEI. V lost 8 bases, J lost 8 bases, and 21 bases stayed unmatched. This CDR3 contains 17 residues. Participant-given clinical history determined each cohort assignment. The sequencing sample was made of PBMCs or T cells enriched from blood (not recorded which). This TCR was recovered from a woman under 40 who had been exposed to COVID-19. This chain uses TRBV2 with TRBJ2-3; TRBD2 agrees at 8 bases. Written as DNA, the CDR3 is TGTGCCAGCGGGACTTCTGGCAGCGGGAGAAACACTCGTACGCAGTATTTT. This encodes CASGTSGSGRNTRTQYF.